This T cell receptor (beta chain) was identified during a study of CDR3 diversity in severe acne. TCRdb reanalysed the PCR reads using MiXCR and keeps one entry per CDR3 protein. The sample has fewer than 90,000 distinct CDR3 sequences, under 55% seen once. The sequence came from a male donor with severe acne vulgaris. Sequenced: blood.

For the CDR3, the DNA is TGTGCCAGCAGTTTAGGGGGGACAGGGGGCGGCATTCAGTACTTC. Its protein is CASSLGGTGGGIQYF. J is TRBJ2-4 and V is TRBV12-3 or TRBV12-4; 12 nucleotides agree with TRBD1. V lost 1 base and J lost 9; bases outside the gene matches: 4. This CDR3 is built from 15 residues.